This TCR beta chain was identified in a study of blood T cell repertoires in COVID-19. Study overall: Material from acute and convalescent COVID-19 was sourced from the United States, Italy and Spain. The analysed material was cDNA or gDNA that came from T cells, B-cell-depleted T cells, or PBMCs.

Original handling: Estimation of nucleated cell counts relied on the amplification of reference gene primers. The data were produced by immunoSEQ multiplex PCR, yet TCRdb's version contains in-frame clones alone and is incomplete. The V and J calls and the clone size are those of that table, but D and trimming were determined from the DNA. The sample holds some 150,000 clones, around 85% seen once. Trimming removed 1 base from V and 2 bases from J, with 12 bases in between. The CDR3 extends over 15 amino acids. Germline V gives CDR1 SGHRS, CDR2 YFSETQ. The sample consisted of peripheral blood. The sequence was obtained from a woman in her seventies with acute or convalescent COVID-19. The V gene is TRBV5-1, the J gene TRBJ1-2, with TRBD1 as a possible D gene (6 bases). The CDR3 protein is CASSLYLRGNYGYTF. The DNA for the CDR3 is TGCGCCAGCAGCTTGTACCTTAGGGGGAACTATGGCTACACCTTC.